Below are 19 T cell receptor beta chains sequenced from a single sample in a study of blood T cell repertoires in COVID-19. Sequenced by immunoSEQ multiplex PCR; TCRdb stores in-frame clones only, minus some. The table records about 62,000 clones, 83% of them present only once. The specimen sequenced was peripheral blood. Receptors originate from a human donor in a cohort sampled during active COVID-19.

The J gene is TRBJ2-3, the V gene TRBV5-1, with 10 bases lining up with TRBD2. The CDR3 totals 15 residues. CDR1 SGHRS and CDR2 YFSETQ come from the germline V gene. The J segment lost 0 bases and the V segment lost 6 bases, leaving 4 bases of the junction unmatched. CDR3 region: CASKGLAISTDTQYF. The CDR3 DNA sequence: TGCGCCAGCAAGGGACTAGCGATTAGCACAGATACGCAGTATTTT.

The J gene is TRBJ1-6, the V gene TRBV2; 9 bases are a match to TRBD1. This CDR3 spans 14 amino acids. The ends lost 7 bases at V and 6 bases at J; junction bases unmatched: 4. CDR1 and CDR2 (germline): SNHLY, FYNNEI. Here the CDR3 reads CASTKDRGNSPLHF. CDR3 nucleotides: TGTGCCAGCACAAAGGACAGGGGTAATTCACCCCTCCACTTT. Supplemented by reference TRBV2 and TRBJ1-6, the full variable domain reads EPEVTQTPSHQVTQMGQEVILRCVPISNHLYFYWYRQILGQKVEFLVSFYNNEISEKSEIFDDQFSVERPDGSNFTLKIRSTKLEDSAMYFCASTKDRGNSPLHFGNGTRLTVT.

This chain uses TRBV5-8 with TRBJ2-5; TRBD2 matches at 8 bases. The junction had 18 bases not matched to a gene; V was cut back by 1 base and J by 1 base. Per germline, CDR1 SGHTS and CDR2 YDEGEE. This CDR3 spans 20 amino acids. This chain's CDR3 is CASSLRGLGGGPPIQETQYF. CDR3 coding DNA: TGTGCCAGCAGCTTGAGAGGTCTAGGCGGGGGGCCCCCTATCCAAGAGACCCAGTACTTC.

V gene TRBV28 combines with J gene TRBJ1-2, with 7 bases matching TRBD1. This CDR3 contains 15 residues. The J segment lost 4 bases and the V segment lost 5 bases, leaving 10 bases of the junction unmatched. From germline, CDR1 is MDHEN and CDR2 SYDVKM. The CDR3 protein is CASSPGQEGIYGYTF. DNA of the CDR3: TGTGCCAGCAGTCCCGGACAGGAGGGGATCTATGGCTACACCTTC.

This rearrangement joins TRBV7-9 to TRBJ2-5, with TRBD1 identical over 11 bases. The V gene end was trimmed by 2 bases and the J gene end by 5 bases; junction bases not matched to a gene: 7. Germline V gives CDR1 SEHNR, CDR2 FQNEAQ (reference sequence). The CDR3 is made up of 16 amino acids. The CDR3 sequence: CASSLWGQGVIETQYF. CDR3 DNA: TGTGCCAGCAGCTTATGGGGACAGGGGGTGATCGAGACCCAGTACTTC.

The chain links TRBV4-1 to TRBJ1-4; perhaps TRBD1 as D (5 bases). CDR1 and CDR2 (germline): MGHRA, YSYEKL. This CDR3 has 15 residues. The V and J ends lost 5 bases and 5 bases respectively, with 15 bases between them. This CDR3 is CASSFGGEANEKLFF. The CDR3 DNA is TGCGCCAGCAGCTTCGGGGGGGAGGCAAATGAAAAACTGTTTTTT.

The chain combines TRBV9 with TRBJ2-3; TRBD2 matches at 15 bases. Germline V lookup: CDR1 SGDLS, CDR2 YYNGEE. Trimming took 3 bases from V and 5 from J; bases not matched to a gene: 16. The CDR3 totals 20 residues. CDR3 nucleotides: TGTGCCAGCAGCGCAACCCCTCACCCCGGACTAGCGGGGGGGCAAGATACGCAGTATTTT. Translated: CASSATPHPGLAGGQDTQYF.

In its sample, this clone was seen once. The V and J genes are TRBV6-5 and TRBJ1-1, with D perhaps TRBD1 (6 bases). CDR3 length equals 15 residues. CDR1 and CDR2 (germline): MNHEY, SVGAGI. The V and J ends lost 0 bases and 2 bases respectively, with 10 bases between them. CDR3 coding DNA: TGTGCCAGCAGTTACTCGAGGGGGGGAAACACTGAAGCTTTCTTT. Translated: CASSYSRGGNTEAFF.

The chain couples TRBV10-2 to TRBJ1-5; D might be TRBD1 (5 bases). This CDR3 comprises 15 residues. Germline-derived CDR1 and CDR2 are WSHSY and SAAADI. V shed 3 bases and J shed 5 bases, with 14 bases lying between them. The CDR3 reads CASSDRSGTDQPQHF. The CDR3 bases are TGCGCCAGCAGTGATCGGTCAGGGACTGATCAGCCCCAGCATTTT.

Regarding this clone: One junction end does not reproduce the germline sequence, and a read error may be involved. Within the sample, other DNA sequences also encode this same CDR3. The gene calls are TRBV5-5 and TRBJ2-7, with D possibly matching TRBD2 (6 bases). This CDR3 has 11 residues. The V gene's germline CDR1 is SGHKS and CDR2 YYEKEE (reference sequence). CDR3 DNA: TGTGCCAGCAGCTTGATTCGGGAGCAGTACTTT. It encodes CASSLIREQYF.

This clone was picked up a small number of times. The V call is TRBV7-9, the J call TRBJ2-3; 8 positions match TRBD2. The CDR3 is made up of 16 amino acids. Unmatched junction bases numbered 8, after V lost 4 bases and J lost 2 bases. Germline V lookup: CDR1 SEHNR, CDR2 FQNEAQ (reference sequence). The CDR3 DNA sequence: TGTGCCAGCAGCTCCCCGGGGGGGACTCACACAGATACGCAGTATTTT. Its translation: CASSSPGGTHTDTQYF.

CDR3 region: CASSQAGWHEQFF. The CDR3, as DNA: TGTGCCAGCAGCCAAGCAGGGTGGCATGAGCAGTTCTTC. J is TRBJ2-1 and V is TRBV4-2, with D possibly TRBD1 on 5 matching bases. The CDR3 contains 13 residues. The V end lost 1 base, the J end lost 8 bases, and 9 bases lay between the germline ends. Looked up from germline, CDR1 is LGHNA and CDR2 is YNFKEQ.

The V call is TRBV7-3, the J call TRBJ2-1, with 8 bases aligning to TRBD2. This CDR3 is 15 amino acids long. After removal of 2 bases from V and 3 bases from J, the junction contained 3 bases not matched to a gene. Germline V CDR1 and CDR2: SGHTA, FQGTGA. In nucleotides, the CDR3 is TGTGCCAGCAGCTTAGAGACTAGCGTCTACAATGAGCAGTTCTTC. Amino acid sequence: CASSLETSVYNEQFF.

The chain carries TRBV11-2 and TRBJ2-3; the D gene is possibly TRBD2 (7 bases). Germline CDR1 SGHAT, CDR2 FQNNGV. With 3 bases removed from V and 5 bases from J, the gap between germline ends came to 15 bases. This CDR3 contains 15 residues. The CDR3 bases are TGTGCCAGCAGCTTGGGGAGGGGCAGGGGAGATACGCAGTATTTT. It codes for CASSLGRGRGDTQYF.

The chain has TRBV3-1 (or the pseudogene TRBV3-2) and TRBJ1-1, with a weak D call TRBD1 (5 bases). CDR1 LGHDT and CDR2 YNNKEL come from the germline V gene (reference sequence). The germline V and J ends were trimmed by 1 base and 4 bases, with 10 bases remaining between them. CDR3 length: 14 residues. CDR3 sequence reads: CASSQGWGGTEAFF. The CDR3 DNA follows: TGTGCCAGCAGCCAAGGATGGGGGGGCACTGAAGCTTTCTTT.

CDR3 protein: CATSRDLAGGETQYF. CDR3 coding DNA: TGTGCCACCAGCAGAGATCTGGCGGGGGGAGAGACCCAGTACTTC. J is TRBJ2-5 and V is TRBV15; TRBD2 matches 8 bases. The CDR3 is made up of 15 amino acids. CDR1 and CDR2 from the germline V gene are LNHNV and YYDKDF (reference sequence). Unmatched junction bases numbered 4, after V lost 0 bases and J lost 4 bases. Based on the CDR3 plus reference TRBV15 and TRBJ2-5, the full variable domain is DAMVIQNPRYQVTQFGKPVTLSCSQTLNHNVMYWYQQKSSQAPKLLFHYYDKDFNNEADTPDNFQSRRPNTSFCFLDIRSPGLGDTAMYLCATSRDLAGGETQYFGPGTRLLVL.

This rearrangement joins TRBV19 to TRBJ1-6; D is undetermined. Trimming pared 4 bases from V and 6 bases from J, leaving 10 bases between. The germline V gene has CDR1 LNHDA and CDR2 SQIVND (reference sequence). The CDR3 runs 14 residues. The CDR3 DNA reads as TGTGCCAGTAGTAGCATTCGGGGTAATTCACCCCTCCACTTT. Translating gives CASSSIRGNSPLHF.

The rearrangement links TRBV2 to TRBJ2-1; 7 bases agree with TRBD2. In germline, CDR1 is SNHLY, CDR2 FYNNEI. The ends lost 3 bases at V and 8 bases at J; junction bases unmatched: 10. The CDR3 sequence is 15 residues long. The CDR3 sequence is CASSEGGGGSDEQFF. For the CDR3, the DNA is TGTGCCAGCAGTGAGGGCGGGGGTGGTTCGGATGAGCAGTTCTTC.

Concerning this clone: Other DNA sequences in this specimen translate into the identical CDR3. V usage is TRBV10-3 and J usage is TRBJ1-1, with 9 nucleotides matching TRBD1. V dropped 6 bases and J dropped 2; count of bases not matched to a gene: 1. Germline lookup yields CDR1 ENHRY and CDR2 SYGVKD. This CDR3 has 13 amino acids. This CDR3 reads CAIRTGGNTEAFF. CDR3 bases: TGTGCCATCAGGACAGGGGGAAACACTGAAGCTTTCTTT.